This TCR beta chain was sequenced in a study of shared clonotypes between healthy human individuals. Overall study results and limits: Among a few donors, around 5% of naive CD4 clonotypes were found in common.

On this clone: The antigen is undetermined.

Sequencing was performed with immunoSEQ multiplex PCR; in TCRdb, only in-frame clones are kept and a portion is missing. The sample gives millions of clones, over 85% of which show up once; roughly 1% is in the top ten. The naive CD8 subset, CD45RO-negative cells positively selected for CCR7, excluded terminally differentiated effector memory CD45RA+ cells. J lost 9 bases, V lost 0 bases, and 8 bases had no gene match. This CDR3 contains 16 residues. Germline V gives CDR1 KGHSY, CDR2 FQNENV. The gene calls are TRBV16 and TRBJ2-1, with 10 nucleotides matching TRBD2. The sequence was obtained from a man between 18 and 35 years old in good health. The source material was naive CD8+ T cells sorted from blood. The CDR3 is CASSQSTTSGQGEQFF. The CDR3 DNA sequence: TGTGCCAGCAGCCAATCTACGACTAGCGGGCAGGGTGAGCAGTTCTTC.